The clone carrying this T cell receptor beta chain is labeled medium-sized (0.01 to 0.1%). What it recognizes is unknown. This sample is drawn from a study of vaccination and CD4 T cells after COVID-19. At the level of the study: There were two doses of either BNT162b2 or mRNA-1273 vaccine given to participants.

The time point here: late sampling 161 to 241 days after vaccination in three convalescent patients. The treatment was: roughly 10-day PBMC culture with coronavirus spike peptide pools or control peptides (ViraFEST assay). In this cohort, PCR tests turned positive between March and December 2020, predating US Alpha, Beta and Delta variants. Cultures of PBMCs, roughly 2 million per well, were set up with about 10 IU/ml IL-2 and around 9.9 ug/ml peptide pools. Germline values: CDR1 SGHVS, CDR2 FNYEAQ. Deletions cut 5 bases from V and 4 bases from J, with 11 bases between. The CDR3 contains 13 residues. The Oncomine TCR Beta short-read assay sequenced DNA from cultured CD4+ T cells. Genomic DNA was isolated from CD4+ T cells that had been cultured. TCRdb re-called the PCR reads with MiXCR, one entry per CDR3 protein. The sample consists of roughly 23,000 distinct CDR3 sequences, 42% of them appearing once.

The TCR was taken from a human donor who had recovered from COVID-19. The material was CD4+ T cells from blood, cultured in vitro, obtained about 7 months after SARS-CoV-2 vaccination. The genes are TRBV7-6 and TRBJ2-5; D may be TRBD2 (5 bases). In DNA, the CDR3 is TGTGCCAGCAGCCCACGCCGGGGAGAGACCCAGTACTTC. This translates into CASSPRRGETQYF.